These 31 T cell receptor beta chains were all obtained from the same sample, sequenced in a study of graft-versus-host responses after intestinal transplantation. This table comes from immunoSEQ multiplex PCR, and its TCRdb copy is limited to in-frame clones, with some not included. Of around 97,000 clones listed, around 92% are singletons. No antigen has been assigned to these receptors. Source: unstimulated CD4+ T cells sorted from spleen or lymph node cells, taken before transplant. The receptors were gathered from a human donor who was the organ donor for an intestinal transplant.

This clone was found once. This rearrangement joins TRBV18 to TRBJ2-7; D gene unclear. The CDR3 loop spans 13 amino acids. Germline V CDR1 and CDR2: KGHSH, LQKENI. The V end was cut by 1 base, the J end by 3 bases, with 7 bases between. CDR3 amino acids: CASSPRSGYEQYF. The CDR3 coding sequence is TGTGCCAGCTCACCACGATCCGGCTACGAGCAGTACTTC.

The chain recombines TRBV30 with TRBJ2-1; D may be TRBD2 (6 bases). The CDR3 covers 14 residues. Germline CDR1 and CDR2: GTSNPN and SVGIG (reference sequence). Trimming took off 1 base at V and 8 bases at J, with 15 bases between the two ends. The CDR3 region is CAWSGGALTHEQFF. CDR3 DNA sequence: TGTGCCTGGAGTGGCGGGGCCCTAACCCATGAGCAGTTCTTC.

The chain couples TRBV6-5 to TRBJ1-1, with a tentative D call TRBD1 (6 bases). Germline CDR1 MNHEY, CDR2 SVGAGI. The CDR3 consists of 16 residues. V was clipped by 4 bases and J by 0 bases, with 15 bases between them. CDR3 coding DNA: TGTGCCAGCAGTTCCAACAGGGTGCGGCTGAACACTGAAGCTTTCTTT. Translation gives CASSSNRVRLNTEAFF.

This rearrangement joins TRBV7-9 to TRBJ1-6; tentatively, D is TRBD1 (5 bases). The germline V gene encodes CDR1 SEHNR and CDR2 FQNEAQ (reference sequence). Deletions cut 5 bases from V and 14 bases from J, with 13 bases between. The length of the CDR3 is 12 residues. The CDR3 region has the DNA TGTGCCAGCAGCCAGCCTGGGGCGGCCCTCCACTTT. Translated: CASSQPGAALHF.

The genes are TRBV4-2 and TRBJ2-1, with TRBD2 matching 9 bases. Germline loops: CDR1 LGHNA, CDR2 YNFKEQ. CDR3 size: 15 residues. The trim removed 3 bases at V and 1 base at J, leaving 1 base unmatched. The CDR3 region is CASSHTSGSYNEQFF. The CDR3 DNA reads TGTGCCAGCAGCCACACTAGCGGGTCCTACAATGAGCAGTTCTTC.

The rearrangement links TRBV4-2 to TRBJ2-7; 8 bases map to TRBD2. CDR1 and CDR2 (germline): LGHNA, YNFKEQ. V dropped 6 bases and J dropped 7; count of bases not matched to a gene: 17. CDR3 length: 16 amino acids. CDR3 protein: CASRRDGGALREEQYF. CDR3 coding DNA: TGTGCCAGCAGAAGAGACGGGGGGGCCCTGCGTGAGGAGCAGTACTTC.

The chain employs TRBV5-6 and TRBJ1-6; D may be TRBD1 (6 bases). Trimming took 1 base from V and 10 from J, leaving 18 bases between them. The length of the CDR3 is 16 residues. Germline V gives CDR1 SGHDT, CDR2 YYEEEE. The CDR3 DNA is TGTGCCAGCAGCTTGTCAGGGGCCACGATCGGGTCACCCCTCCACTTT. It codes for CASSLSGATIGSPLHF.

The gene calls are TRBV11-2 and TRBJ2-2; possible D gene TRBD2, 6 bases. The CDR3 has 15 residues. Trimming stripped 1 base from V and 4 bases from J, with 10 bases between. CDR1 and CDR2 (germline): SGHAT, FQNNGV. CDR3 in DNA: TGTGCCAGCAGCTTAGTTGGGGGAGGCACCGGGGAGCTGTTTTTT. Its protein is CASSLVGGGTGELFF.

The table lists this clone with a count of one. V and J are TRBV27 and TRBJ2-3; no clear D. V lost 8 bases and J lost 0, with 3 bases in between. Germline-derived CDR1 and CDR2 are MNHEY and SMNVEV (reference sequence). The CDR3 is made up of 11 amino acids. The CDR3 protein is CASPSTDTQYF. In DNA, the CDR3 is TGTGCCAGCCCTAGCACAGATACGCAGTATTTT.

The V call is TRBV4-1, the J call TRBJ2-4, with D perhaps TRBD2 (7 bases). The V and J ends lost 5 bases and 1 base respectively, with 12 bases between them. Germline values: CDR1 MGHRA, CDR2 YSYEKL. The CDR3 length is 15 residues. The CDR3 spells CASSRAGAAKNIQYF. CDR3 coding DNA: TGCGCCAGCAGCAGGGCGGGGGCCGCCAAAAACATTCAGTACTTC.

V gene TRBV4-3 combines with J gene TRBJ1-1, with a weak D call TRBD1 (6 bases). Looked up from germline, CDR1 is LGHNA and CDR2 is YSLEER. The CDR3 extends over 14 amino acids. Deletions cut 4 bases from V and 3 bases from J, with 12 bases between. CDR3 sequence: CASSRTTGDTEAFF. CDR3 nucleotides: TGCGCCAGCAGCCGGACGACAGGAGACACTGAAGCTTTCTTT.

The V and J genes are TRBV2 and TRBJ1-5, with 9 bases that match TRBD1. The V gene's germline CDR1 is SNHLY and CDR2 FYNNEI. The V and J ends lost 3 bases and 2 bases, in that order; junction bases with no gene match: 8. The CDR3 sequence is 17 residues long. In DNA form, the CDR3 reads TGTGCCAGCAGTGAGTTTGTGGGACAGGGTGGCAATCAGCCCCAGCATTTT. Protein: CASSEFVGQGGNQPQHF.

The rearrangement links TRBV5-1 to TRBJ2-1; 9 bases line up with TRBD2. Germline lookup yields CDR1 SGHRS and CDR2 YFSETQ. CDR3 length equals 15 residues. The ends lost 1 base at V and 5 bases at J; junction bases unmatched: 4. Here the CDR3 reads CASSLWRGGHNEQFF. CDR3 DNA: TGCGCCAGCAGCTTGTGGCGGGGGGGACACAATGAGCAGTTCTTC.

The J gene is TRBJ2-7, the V gene TRBV7-2, with D possibly matching TRBD1 (5 bases). Trimming stripped 1 base from V and 5 bases from J, with 12 bases between. Germline V gives CDR1 SGHTA, CDR2 FQGNSA. This CDR3 spans 14 amino acids. CDR3 in DNA: TGTGCCAGCAGCTTAGTGGCAGGGTACAACGAGCAGTACTTC. Its protein is CASSLVAGYNEQYF.

The chain is built from TRBV27 and TRBJ2-1; D not certain. The CDR3 spans 13 residues. The V gene lost 8 bases and the J gene lost 5 bases, with 13 bases spanning the gap. CDR1 and CDR2 from the germline V gene are MNHEY and SMNVEV (reference sequence). The CDR3, as DNA: TGTGCCAGCCATGGGCTTACTCACAATGAGCAGTTCTTC. This sequence encodes CASHGLTHNEQFF.

V usage is TRBV5-5 and J usage is TRBJ1-4; TRBD1 matches 11 bases. After removal of 4 bases from V and 8 bases from J, the junction contained 4 bases not matched to a gene. CDR3 length: 14 residues. CDR1 and CDR2 (germline): SGHKS, YYEKEE (reference sequence). DNA for the CDR3: TGTGCCAGCAGCGCTGGGACAGGGGGGGAAAAACTGTTTTTT. Amino acids: CASSAGTGGEKLFF.

This chain uses TRBV19 with TRBJ2-1; possible D gene TRBD1, 5 bases. Germline CDR1 and CDR2: LNHDA and SQIVND (reference sequence). The CDR3 covers 12 residues. The V end lost 7 bases, the J end lost 4 bases, and 8 bases lay between the germline ends. CDR3 amino acids: CASTQGYNEQFF. The CDR3 DNA sequence: TGTGCCAGTACGCAGGGTTACAATGAGCAGTTCTTC.

The chain employs TRBV18 and TRBJ2-5; D ambiguous. The CDR3 has 12 amino acids. Deletions cut 2 bases from V and 5 bases from J, with 6 bases between. CDR1 is KGHSH and CDR2 is LQKENI in the germline V gene. The chain's CDR3 is CASSPEVETQYF. CDR3 sequence (DNA): TGTGCCAGCTCACCAGAGGTGGAGACCCAGTACTTC.

V is TRBV4-2 and J is TRBJ2-1; TRBD1 agrees at 7 bases. The length of the CDR3 is 14 residues. V lost 4 bases to trimming and J lost 0 bases; unmatched junction nucleotides: 0. Germline CDR1 LGHNA, CDR2 YNFKEQ. The CDR3 DNA follows: TGTGCCAGCAGCCGGGACAGCTCCTACAATGAGCAGTTCTTC. Protein: CASSRDSSYNEQFF.

The chain recombines TRBV9 with TRBJ2-3, with 7 bases that match TRBD1. The CDR3 is made up of 14 amino acids. J gave up 0 bases and V 4 bases, and 2 bases lay outside the gene matches. CDR1 and CDR2 from the germline V gene are SGDLS and YYNGEE. The CDR3 protein is CASSYRGSTDTQYF. CDR3 DNA: TGTGCCAGCAGCTACAGGGGAAGCACAGATACGCAGTATTTT.

This chain connects TRBV7-2 to TRBJ2-7, with unresolved D. V lost 4 bases and J lost 4, with 5 bases in between. The CDR3 is made up of 11 amino acids. CDR1 and CDR2 (germline): SGHTA, FQGNSA. CDR3 region: CASSSRYEQYF. CDR3 nucleotide sequence: TGTGCCAGCAGCTCCCGTTACGAGCAGTACTTC.

This clone was counted between two and nine times. This chain uses TRBV6-6 with TRBJ2-2; no definite D call. CDR1 MNHNY and CDR2 SVGAGI come from the germline V gene (reference sequence). V was clipped by 3 bases and J by 6 bases, with 8 bases between them. This CDR3 is built from 13 residues. The CDR3: CASSYLQSGELFF. CDR3 sequence (DNA): TGTGCCAGCAGTTATTTACAGTCCGGGGAGCTGTTTTTT.

V and J are TRBV19 and TRBJ2-7; 10 bases map to TRBD2. V lost 0 bases and J lost 3; bases outside the gene matches: 14. The germline CDR1 and CDR2 sequences are LNHDA and SQIVND (reference sequence). This CDR3 is built from 19 residues. The CDR3 sequence is CASSIDREYNSGGLYEQYF. The CDR3 DNA is TGTGCCAGTAGTATAGACCGGGAATATAATAGCGGGGGGCTCTACGAGCAGTACTTC.

The chain is built from TRBV25-1 and TRBJ2-1; no clear D gene. Germline V lookup: CDR1 MGHDK, CDR2 SYGVNS. This CDR3 is built from 14 residues. The V gene lost 1 base and the J gene lost 8 bases, with 12 bases spanning the gap. CDR3 DNA: TGTGCCAGCAGTGAATCGGTCCCCCGGGATGAGCAGTTCTTC. Translated: CASSESVPRDEQFF.

The chain has TRBV5-4 and TRBJ2-7; TRBD2 aligns across 12 bases. V dropped 3 bases and J dropped 4; count of bases not matched to a gene: 11. This CDR3 has 17 residues. Germline CDR1 reads SGHNT; CDR2 reads YYREEE (reference sequence). The CDR3 loop is CASSSLASGGAEYEQYF. CDR3 sequence (DNA): TGTGCCAGCAGCTCATTGGCTAGCGGGGGGGCGGAGTACGAGCAGTACTTC.

The chain uses TRBV4-2 and TRBJ2-5, with 7 bases lining up with TRBD2. Trimming took 0 bases from V and 5 from J; bases not matched to a gene: 6. Germline V CDR1 and CDR2: LGHNA, YNFKEQ. This CDR3 region has 15 residues. Written as DNA, the CDR3 is TGTGCCAGCAGCCAAGACGGTACTAGCGTTGAGACCCAGTACTTC. It encodes CASSQDGTSVETQYF.

The genes are TRBV4-1 and TRBJ2-7, with 9 bases lining up with TRBD2. The CDR3 runs to 13 residues. The J segment lost 7 bases and the V segment lost 2 bases, leaving 3 bases of the junction unmatched. Per germline, CDR1 MGHRA and CDR2 YSYEKL. The CDR3 DNA reads as TGCGCCAGCAGCCAACTAGCGGGGTGGGAGCAGTACTTC. Amino acids: CASSQLAGWEQYF.

The V call is TRBV19, the J call TRBJ2-7, with TRBD1 identical over 10 bases. J gave up 3 bases and V 5 bases, and 10 bases lay outside the gene matches. Germline V gives CDR1 LNHDA, CDR2 SQIVND (reference sequence). The CDR3 is 16 residues long. The CDR3 loop reads CASSPRTGTGVYEQYF. CDR3 bases: TGTGCCAGTAGTCCTAGAACCGGGACAGGGGTCTACGAGCAGTACTTC.

V is TRBV6-4 and J is TRBJ1-4; maybe TRBD1 (5 bases). Trimming stripped 7 bases from V and 8 bases from J, with 11 bases between. Germline V gene data show CDR1 as MRHNA and CDR2 as SNTAGT. The CDR3 loop spans 12 amino acids. The CDR3, as DNA: TGTGCCAGCAAGCGGGCAGGGGAAAAACTGTTTTTT. Translating gives CASKRAGEKLFF.

The rearrangement uses TRBV27 and TRBJ2-3; TRBD1 aligns across 9 bases. Germline trimming cut 2 bases from V and 12 bases from J; bases unmatched to any gene: 3. This CDR3 comprises 12 residues. Per germline, CDR1 MNHEY and CDR2 SMNVEV (reference sequence). As DNA, the CDR3 is TGTGCCAGCAGTTTACCGGGACAGGGTCAGTATTTT. Protein: CASSLPGQGQYF.

The rearrangement links TRBV18 to TRBJ1-1, with D unresolved. There are 14 residues in the CDR3. V was trimmed by 6 bases and J by 1 base, leaving 12 bases between them. Germline CDR1 KGHSH, CDR2 LQKENI. Written as DNA, the CDR3 is TGTGCCAGCTCTCCCGGGAGTTCGAACACTGAAGCTTTCTTT. As protein: CASSPGSSNTEAFF.